The source of this T cell receptor (beta chain) is a study of shared clonotypes between healthy human individuals. The study, taken as a whole, reports: Clonotypes not shared had lower generation probabilities than those common to all four donors.

A note on this clone: Antigen: not known.

Trimming took 3 bases from V and 8 from J, leaving 10 bases between them. Germline V gene sequence: CDR1 MDHEN, CDR2 SYDVKM. The CDR3 runs to 13 residues. The data were produced by immunoSEQ multiplex PCR, yet TCRdb's version contains in-frame clones alone and is incomplete. The sample lists fewer than 1.6 million clones; roughly 98.5% were seen once. The chain couples TRBV28 to TRBJ1-4, with D maybe TRBD1 (5 bases). Material for sequencing was naive CD4+ T cells sorted from blood. Documented subset: CD45RA+ positively selected. This TCR derives from a man under 40 in good health. This CDR3 is CASSFRVWEKLFF. The CDR3 bases are TGTGCCAGCAGTTTCAGGGTCTGGGAAAAACTGTTTTTT.